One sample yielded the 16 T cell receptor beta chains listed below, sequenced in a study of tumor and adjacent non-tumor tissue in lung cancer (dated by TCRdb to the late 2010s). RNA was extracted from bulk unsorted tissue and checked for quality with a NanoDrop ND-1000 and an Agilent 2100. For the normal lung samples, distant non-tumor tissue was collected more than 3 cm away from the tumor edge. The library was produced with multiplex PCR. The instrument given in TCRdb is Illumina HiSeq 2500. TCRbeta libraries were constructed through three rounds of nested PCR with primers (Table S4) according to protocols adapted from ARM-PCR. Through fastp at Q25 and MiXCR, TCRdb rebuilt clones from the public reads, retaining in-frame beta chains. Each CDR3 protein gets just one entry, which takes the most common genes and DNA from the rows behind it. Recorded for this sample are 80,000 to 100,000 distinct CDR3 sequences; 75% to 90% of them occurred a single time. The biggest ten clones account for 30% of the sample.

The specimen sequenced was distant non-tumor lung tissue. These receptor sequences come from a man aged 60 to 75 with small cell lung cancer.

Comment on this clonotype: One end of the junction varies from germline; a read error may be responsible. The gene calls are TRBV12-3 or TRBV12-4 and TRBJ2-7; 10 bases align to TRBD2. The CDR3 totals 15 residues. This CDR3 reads CASSPGLAGDYERYF. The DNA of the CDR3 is TGTGCCAGCAGTCCGGGGCTAGCGGGAGACTACGAGCGGTACTTC.

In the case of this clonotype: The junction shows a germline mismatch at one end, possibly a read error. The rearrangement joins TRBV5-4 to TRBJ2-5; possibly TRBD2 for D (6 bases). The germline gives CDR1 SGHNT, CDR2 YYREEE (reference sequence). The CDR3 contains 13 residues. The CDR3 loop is CASSLVGLEIQYF. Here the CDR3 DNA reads TGTGCCAGCAGCTTGGTGGGACTCGAGATCCAGTACTTC.

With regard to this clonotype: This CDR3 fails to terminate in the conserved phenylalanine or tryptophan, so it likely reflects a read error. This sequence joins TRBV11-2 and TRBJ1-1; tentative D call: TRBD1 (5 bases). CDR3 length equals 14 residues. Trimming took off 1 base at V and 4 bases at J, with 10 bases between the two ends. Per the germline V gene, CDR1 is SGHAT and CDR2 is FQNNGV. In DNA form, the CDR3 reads TGTGCCAGCAGCTTAGTAGGGAGGGGCACTGAAGCTTTCATT. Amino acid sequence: CASSLVGRGTEAFI.

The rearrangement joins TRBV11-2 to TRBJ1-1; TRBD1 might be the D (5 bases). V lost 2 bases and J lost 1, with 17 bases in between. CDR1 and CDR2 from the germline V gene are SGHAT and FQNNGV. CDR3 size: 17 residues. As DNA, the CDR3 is TGTGCCAGCAGCTTAACATGGGACGTGGGCAGGAACACTGAAGCTTTCTTT. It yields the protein CASSLTWDVGRNTEAFF.

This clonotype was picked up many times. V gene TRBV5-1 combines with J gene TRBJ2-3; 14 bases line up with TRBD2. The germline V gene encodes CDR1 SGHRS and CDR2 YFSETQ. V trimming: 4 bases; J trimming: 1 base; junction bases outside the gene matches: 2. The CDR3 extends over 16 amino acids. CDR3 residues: CASSPGLAGGTDTQYF. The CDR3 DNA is TGCGCCAGCAGCCCGGGACTAGCGGGAGGCACAGATACGCAGTATTTT.

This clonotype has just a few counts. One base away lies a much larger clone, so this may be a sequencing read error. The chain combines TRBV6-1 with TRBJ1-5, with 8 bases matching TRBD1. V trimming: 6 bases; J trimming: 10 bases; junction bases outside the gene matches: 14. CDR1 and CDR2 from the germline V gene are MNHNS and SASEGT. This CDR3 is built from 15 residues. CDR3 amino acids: CASSPLPTGESPQHF. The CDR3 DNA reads TGTGCCAGCAGCCCCCTACCGACAGGGGAGAGTCCCCAGCATTTT.

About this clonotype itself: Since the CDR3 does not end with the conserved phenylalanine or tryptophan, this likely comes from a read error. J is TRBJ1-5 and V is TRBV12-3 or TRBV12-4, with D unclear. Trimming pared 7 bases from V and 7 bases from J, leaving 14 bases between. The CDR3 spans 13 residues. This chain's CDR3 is CASNLAGCQPQHL. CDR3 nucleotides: TGTGCCAGCAATTTGGCAGGTTGCCAGCCCCAGCATCTT.

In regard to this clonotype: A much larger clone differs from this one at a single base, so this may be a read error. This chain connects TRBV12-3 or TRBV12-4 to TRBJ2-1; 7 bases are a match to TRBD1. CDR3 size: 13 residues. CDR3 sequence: CASTGTVKDEEFF. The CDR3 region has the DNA TGTGCCAGTACCGGGACAGTTAAAGATGAGGAGTTCTTC.

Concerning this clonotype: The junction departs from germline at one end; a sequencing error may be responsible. The CDR3: CASSYSMIVEQFF. The CDR3 DNA reads TGTGCCAGCAGCTACTCGATGATTGTGGAGCAGTTCTTC. J is TRBJ2-1 and V is TRBV6-2 or TRBV6-3; no definite D call. CDR3 length: 13 amino acids. The germline CDR1 and CDR2 sequences are MNHEY and SVGEGT.

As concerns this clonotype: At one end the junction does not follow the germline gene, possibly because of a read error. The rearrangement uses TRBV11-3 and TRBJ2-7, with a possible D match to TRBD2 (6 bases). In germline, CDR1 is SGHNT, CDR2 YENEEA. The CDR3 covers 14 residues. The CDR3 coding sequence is TGTGCCAGCACTCTTCATAGGGACTCCTACGAGCGGTACTTC. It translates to CASTLHRDSYERYF. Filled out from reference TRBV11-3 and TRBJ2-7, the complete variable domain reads EAGVVQSPRYKIIEKKQPVAFWCNPISGHNTLYWYLQNLGQGPELLIRYENEEAVDDSQLPKDRFSAERLKGVDSTLKIQPAELGDSAVYLCASTLHRDSYERYFGPGTRLTVT.

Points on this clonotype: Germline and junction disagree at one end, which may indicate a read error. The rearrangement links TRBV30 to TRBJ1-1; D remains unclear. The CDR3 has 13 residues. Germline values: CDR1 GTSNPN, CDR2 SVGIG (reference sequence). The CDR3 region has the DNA TGTGCTTGGAGTGTAGACCCAGGCTCTGAGGCTCTCTTT. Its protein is CAWSVDPGSEALF.

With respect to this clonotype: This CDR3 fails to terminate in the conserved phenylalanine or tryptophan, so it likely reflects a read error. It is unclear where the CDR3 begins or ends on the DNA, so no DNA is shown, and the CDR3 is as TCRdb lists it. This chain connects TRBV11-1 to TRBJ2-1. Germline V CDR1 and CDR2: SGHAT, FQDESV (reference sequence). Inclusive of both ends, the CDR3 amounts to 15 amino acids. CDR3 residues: CASSSQDKTYNEQFS.

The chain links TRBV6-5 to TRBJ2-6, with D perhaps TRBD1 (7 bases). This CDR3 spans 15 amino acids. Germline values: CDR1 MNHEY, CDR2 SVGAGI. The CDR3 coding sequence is TGTACTAGCAGACCTACAGGGGCTGGGGCCAACGTCCTGACTTTC. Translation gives CTSRPTGAGANVLTF.

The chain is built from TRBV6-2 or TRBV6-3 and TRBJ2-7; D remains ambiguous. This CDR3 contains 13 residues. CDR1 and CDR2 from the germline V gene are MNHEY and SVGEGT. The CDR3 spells CASSYATSYEQYV. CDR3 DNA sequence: TGTGCAAGCAGTTACGCCACCTCCTACGAGCAGTACGTC.

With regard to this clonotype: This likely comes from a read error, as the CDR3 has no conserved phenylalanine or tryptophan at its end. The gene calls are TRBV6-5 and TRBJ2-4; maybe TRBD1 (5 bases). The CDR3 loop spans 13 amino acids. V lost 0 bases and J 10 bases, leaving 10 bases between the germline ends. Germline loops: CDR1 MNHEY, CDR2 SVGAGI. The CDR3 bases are TGTGCCAGCAGTTACTCTCTAGGGGTTATTCAGTACTTA. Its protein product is CASSYSLGVIQYL.

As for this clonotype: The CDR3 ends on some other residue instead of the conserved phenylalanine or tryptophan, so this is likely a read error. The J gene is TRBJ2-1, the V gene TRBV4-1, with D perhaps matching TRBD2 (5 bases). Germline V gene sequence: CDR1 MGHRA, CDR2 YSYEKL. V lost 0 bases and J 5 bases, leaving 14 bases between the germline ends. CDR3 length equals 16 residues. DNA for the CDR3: TGCGCCAGCAGCCAAGATCGACTATCGGCTCACAATGAGCAGTTCTTA. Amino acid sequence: CASSQDRLSAHNEQFL.